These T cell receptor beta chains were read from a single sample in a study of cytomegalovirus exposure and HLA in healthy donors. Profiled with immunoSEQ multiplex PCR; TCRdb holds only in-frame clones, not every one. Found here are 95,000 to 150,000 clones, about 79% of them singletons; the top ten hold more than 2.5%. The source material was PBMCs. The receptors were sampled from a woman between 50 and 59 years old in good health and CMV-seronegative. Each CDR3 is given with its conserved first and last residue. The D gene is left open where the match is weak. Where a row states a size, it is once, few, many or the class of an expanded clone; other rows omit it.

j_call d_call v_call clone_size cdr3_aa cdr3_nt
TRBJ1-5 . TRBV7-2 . CASSPLGLDNQPQHF TGTGCCAGCAGCCCCCTGGGACTCGACAATCAGCCCCAGCATTTT
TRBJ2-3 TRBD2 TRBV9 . CASSRSGQLVDTQYF TGTGCCAGCAGCCGTAGCGGGCAGCTTGTAGATACGCAGTATTTT
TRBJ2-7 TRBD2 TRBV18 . CASSLRGLGTSGNDEQYF TGTGCCAGCTCTCTCAGGGGGCTCGGGACTAGCGGGAACGACGAGCAGTACTTC
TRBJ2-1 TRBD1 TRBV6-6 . CASSPGTENNEQFF TGTGCCAGCAGTCCCGGGACAGAAAACAATGAGCAGTTCTTC
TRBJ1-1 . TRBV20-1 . CSAKTQVVAFF TGCAGTGCGAAGACCCAGGTGGTAGCTTTCTTT
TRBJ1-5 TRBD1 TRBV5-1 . CASSTEGGGQPQHF TGCGCCAGCAGCACGGAAGGGGGCGGTCAGCCCCAGCATTTT
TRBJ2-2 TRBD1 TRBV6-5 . CASRPETGGPGELFF TGTGCCAGCAGGCCTGAGACAGGGGGCCCCGGGGAGCTGTTTTTT
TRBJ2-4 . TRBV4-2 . CASSQDQLAAGYKNIQYF TGTGCCAGCAGCCAAGATCAATTAGCGGCGGGGTATAAAAACATTCAGTACTTC
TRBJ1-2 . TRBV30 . CAWGEVNYGYTF TGTGCCTGGGGTGAGGTTAACTATGGCTATACCTTC
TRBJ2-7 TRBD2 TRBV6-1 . CASSEGGLAELSSYEQYF TGTGCCAGCAGTGAGGGCGGACTAGCGGAATTAAGCTCCTACGAGCAGTACTTC
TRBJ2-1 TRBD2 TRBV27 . CASSHSGSRNNEQFF TGTGCCAGCAGCCATAGCGGGAGTCGAAACAATGAGCAGTTCTTC
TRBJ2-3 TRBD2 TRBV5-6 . CASSLVTSETDTQYF TGTGCCAGCAGCTTAGTGACTAGCGAGACAGATACGCAGTATTTT
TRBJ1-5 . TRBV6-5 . CASREQSNQPQHF TGTGCCAGCAGAGAACAGAGCAATCAGCCCCAGCATTTT
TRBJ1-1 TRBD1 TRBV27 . CASSQGQFTEAFF TGTGCCAGCAGCCAGGGACAGTTCACTGAAGCTTTCTTT
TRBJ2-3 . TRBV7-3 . CASRQGDTQYF TGTGCCAGCCGGCAGGGTGATACGCAGTATTTT
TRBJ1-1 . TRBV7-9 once CASSLVRDGTEAFF TGTGCCAGCAGCTTAGTGCGGGACGGCACTGAAGCTTTCTTT
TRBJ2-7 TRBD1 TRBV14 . CASSQTGGEQYF TGTGCCAGCAGCCAGACAGGGGGCGAGCAGTACTTC
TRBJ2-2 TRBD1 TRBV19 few CASSVQQGADGELFF TGTGCCAGTAGTGTGCAACAGGGGGCGGACGGTGAGCTGTTTTTT
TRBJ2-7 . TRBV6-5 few CASSEQGGAEQYF TGTGCCAGCAGTGAACAGGGTGGTGCCGAGCAGTACTTC
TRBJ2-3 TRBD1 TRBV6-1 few CASRRTGSTDTQYF TGTGCCAGCAGGAGGACAGGGAGCACAGATACGCAGTATTTT
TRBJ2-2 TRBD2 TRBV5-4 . CASSSGLAGGAGELFF TGTGCCAGCAGCTCGGGACTAGCGGGAGGTGCCGGGGAGCTGTTTTTT
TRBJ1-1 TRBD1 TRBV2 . CASNRGRNTEAFF TGTGCCAGCAACAGGGGGCGGAACACTGAAGCTTTCTTT
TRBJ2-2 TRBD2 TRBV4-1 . CASSQEPGLAGEGGSGELFF TGCGCCAGCAGCCAAGAACCGGGACTAGCGGGTGAAGGAGGGAGCGGGGAGCTGTTTTTT
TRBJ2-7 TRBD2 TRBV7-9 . CASSHLWGGRRYEQYF TGTGCCAGCAGCCACCTTTGGGGGGGAAGGAGGTACGAGCAGTACTTC
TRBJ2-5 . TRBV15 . CATSREGGRETQYF TGTGCCACCAGCAGAGAAGGGGGAAGGGAGACCCAGTACTTC
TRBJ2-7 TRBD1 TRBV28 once CASSSPGQGVLYEQYF TGTGCCAGCAGTTCCCCCGGACAGGGCGTCCTCTACGAGCAGTACTTC
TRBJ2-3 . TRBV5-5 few CASSFEGDPGDTQYF TGTGCCAGCAGCTTCGAGGGAGATCCCGGGGATACGCAGTATTTT
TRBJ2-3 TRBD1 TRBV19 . CATRQGHAQYF TGTGCCACCCGACAGGGTCACGCGCAGTATTTT
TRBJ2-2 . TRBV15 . CATSREAANTGELFF TGTGCCACCAGCAGAGAGGCCGCGAACACCGGGGAGCTGTTTTTT